One sample yielded the 22 T cell receptor beta chains listed below, sequenced in a study of shared clonotypes between healthy human individuals. Only in-frame clones appear in the TCRdb table, and some are missing; sequencing was by immunoSEQ multiplex PCR. The repertoire holds about 600,000 clones, with 97% as singletons. Sequencing was carried out using naive CD4+ T cells sorted from blood. Indicated subset: CD45RA+ positively selected. The receptor source for this set is a woman between 25 and 40 years old in good health.

This chain links TRBV10-3 with TRBJ1-1; D not certain. V was shortened by 2 bases and J by 6 bases, with 7 bases between the two germline ends. Germline CDR1 is ENHRY and CDR2 is SYGVKD. This CDR3 spans 12 amino acids. This CDR3 is CAISEGLPEAFF. In nucleotides, the CDR3 is TGTGCCATCAGTGAGGGTCTGCCTGAAGCTTTCTTT.

V usage is TRBV28 and J usage is TRBJ2-5, with 8 bases identical to TRBD1. The CDR3 covers 14 residues. Trimming at V came to 3 bases and at J to 4 bases, leaving 4 bases not matched to a gene. In germline, CDR1 is MDHEN, CDR2 SYDVKM. The DNA for the CDR3 is TGTGCCAGCAGTTTGCAGGGGGCGGCAGAGACCCAGTACTTC. It encodes CASSLQGAAETQYF.

This chain uses TRBV5-4 with TRBJ2-7, with 9 bases that match TRBD2. Germline V CDR1 and CDR2: SGHNT, YYREEE (reference sequence). The V segment lost 0 bases and the J segment 0 bases; nucleotides outside the gene matches: 10. The CDR3 runs to 18 residues. The CDR3 protein is CASSLVRLAGDTSYEQYF. The CDR3, as DNA: TGTGCCAGCAGCTTGGTCAGGTTAGCGGGAGACACCTCCTACGAGCAGTACTTC.

The chain is built from TRBV19 and TRBJ2-3; 9 bases line up with TRBD2. The CDR3 has 14 amino acids. The V gene end was trimmed by 8 bases and the J gene end by 1 base; junction bases not matched to a gene: 4. Per germline, CDR1 LNHDA and CDR2 SQIVND (reference sequence). The CDR3 DNA reads TGTGCCAGTCAGAAGCGGGAGGGCACAGATACGCAGTATTTT. It translates to CASQKREGTDTQYF.

The chain joins TRBV11-2 to TRBJ1-2, with D possibly matching TRBD1 (6 bases). Trimming removed 5 bases from V and 3 bases from J, with 19 bases in between. The CDR3 totals 16 residues. Germline values: CDR1 SGHAT, CDR2 FQNNGV. Here the CDR3 DNA reads TGTGCCAGCAGCCGAGTGGGTGGGGGGCTCGACTATGGCTACACCTTC. Translated, it gives CASSRVGGGLDYGYTF.

The chain couples TRBV25-1 to TRBJ1-2; 7 bases match TRBD1. CDR3 length: 15 residues. The V gene end was trimmed by 2 bases and the J gene end by 6 bases; junction bases not matched to a gene: 9. The germline gives CDR1 MGHDK, CDR2 SYGVNS. In DNA, the CDR3 is TGTGCCAGCAGTGAAAACAGGGGATGGGGAAATGGCTACACCTTC. Its protein product is CASSENRGWGNGYTF.

The rearrangement links TRBV4-1 to TRBJ2-7, with 9 bases lining up with TRBD2. This CDR3 comprises 16 residues. Germline V gives CDR1 MGHRA, CDR2 YSYEKL. The V segment lost 1 base and the J segment 4 bases; nucleotides outside the gene matches: 8. As DNA, the CDR3 is TGCGCCAGCAGCCAAGTCGCGGCTAGCGGGATGTACGAGCAGTACTTC. Protein product: CASSQVAASGMYEQYF.

The chain has TRBV11-2 and TRBJ2-6, with a possible D match to TRBD2 (5 bases). The CDR3 is 16 residues long. From germline, CDR1 is SGHAT and CDR2 FQNNGV. V was cut by 3 bases and J by 4 bases, with 13 bases left in between. The CDR3 loop is CASSLRGSSGANVLTF. CDR3 bases: TGTGCCAGCAGCTTGAGAGGGTCGAGCGGGGCCAACGTCCTGACTTTC.

This sequence joins TRBV9 and TRBJ2-1; TRBD2 might be the D (5 bases). The V gene's germline CDR1 is SGDLS and CDR2 YYNGEE. Trimming took 0 bases from V and 8 from J, leaving 15 bases between them. CDR3 size: 15 residues. The CDR3 region has the DNA TGTGCCAGCAGCGTAGGCCTAGCTCGTGGATATGAGCAGTTCTTC. Protein product: CASSVGLARGYEQFF. Looking up the rest from reference TRBV9 and TRBJ2-1 gives the full variable domain: DSGVTQTPKHLITATGQRVTLRCSPRSGDLSVYWYQQSLDQGLQFLIQYYNGEERAKGNILERFSAQQFPDLHSELNLSSLELGDSALYFCASSVGLARGYEQFFGPGTRLTVL.

This clone was counted between two and nine times. The rearrangement uses TRBV7-9 and TRBJ2-7; D remains ambiguous. Germline values: CDR1 SEHNR, CDR2 FQNEAQ (reference sequence). The CDR3 covers 11 residues. V lost 4 bases and J lost 8, with 9 bases in between. CDR3 sequence (DNA): TGTGCCAGCAGCTCCTTCGAGCAGCAGTACTTC. Translating it yields CASSSFEQQYF.

The chain combines TRBV9 with TRBJ2-1; TRBD2 agrees at 15 bases. The ends lost 3 bases at V and 7 bases at J; junction bases unmatched: 5. The CDR3 loop spans 16 amino acids. Germline values: CDR1 SGDLS, CDR2 YYNGEE. The CDR3 spells CASSATGTSGRNEQFF. In DNA form, the CDR3 reads TGTGCCAGCAGCGCAACCGGGACTAGCGGGAGGAATGAGCAGTTCTTC.

The J gene is TRBJ2-2, the V gene TRBV10-1; D might be TRBD2 (6 bases). Trimming cost V 2 bases and J 4 bases, with 11 bases left between them. CDR1 is WNHNN and CDR2 is SYGVQD in the germline V gene (reference sequence). The CDR3 is 15 residues long. CDR3 sequence: CASSEGGSGTGELFF. DNA for the CDR3: TGCGCCAGCAGTGAGGGGGGGAGTGGCACCGGGGAGCTGTTTTTT.

This chain uses TRBV7-2 with TRBJ1-1; TRBD1 might be the D (5 bases). The CDR3 has 16 amino acids. Germline V lookup: CDR1 SGHTA, CDR2 FQGNSA. V dropped 5 bases and J dropped 4 bases, with 20 bases sitting between them. The CDR3 loop is CASSAEVRGGGTEAFF. CDR3 coding DNA: TGTGCCAGCAGCGCGGAGGTGAGGGGCGGAGGCACTGAAGCTTTCTTT.

J is TRBJ1-2 and V is TRBV7-2, with D possibly being TRBD1 (6 bases). The CDR3 consists of 12 residues. Germline CDR1 and CDR2: SGHTA and FQGNSA. The V and J ends lost 4 bases and 7 bases respectively, with 10 bases between them. In nucleotides, the CDR3 is TGTGCCAGCAGCTCCCAGGGGTTTGGCTACACCTTC. Amino acids: CASSSQGFGYTF. Full variable domain (missing parts from reference TRBV7-2 and TRBJ1-2): GAGVSQSPSNKVTEKGKDVELRCDPISGHTALYWYRQSLGQGLEFLIYFQGNSAPDKSGLPSDRFSAERTGGSVSTLTIQRTQQEDSAVYLCASSSQGFGYTFGSGTRLTVV.

The chain links TRBV19 to TRBJ2-1; 14 nucleotides agree with TRBD2. Germline V CDR1 and CDR2: LNHDA, SQIVND (reference sequence). The CDR3 is 14 amino acids. The V segment lost 6 bases and the J segment 10 bases; nucleotides outside the gene matches: 5. The CDR3 coding sequence is TGTGCCAGTAGAGGGACTAGCGGGAGAGGGGAGCAGTTCTTC. Its translation is CASRGTSGRGEQFF. The full variable domain, in which reference TRBV19 and TRBJ2-1 provide the parts outside the CDR3, is DGGITQSPKYLFRKEGQNVTLSCEQNLNHDAMYWYRQDPGQGLRLIYYSQIVNDFQKGDIAEGYSVSREKKESFPLTVTSAQKNPTAFYLCASRGTSGRGEQFFGPGTRLTVL.

The J gene is TRBJ2-7, the V gene TRBV15, with 7 bases aligning to TRBD1. Germline loops: CDR1 LNHNV, CDR2 YYDKDF (reference sequence). The J segment lost 3 bases and the V segment lost 0 bases, leaving 8 bases of the junction unmatched. This CDR3 is built from 16 residues. This CDR3 reads CATSRDKGTAVYEQYF. CDR3 sequence (DNA): TGTGCCACCAGCAGAGACAAGGGGACAGCAGTCTACGAGCAGTACTTC.

This clone is a singleton in its sample. The CDR3 region has the DNA TGTGCCAGCAGTTTATTGGTAGGAGGCAGGGGGCTCTCTGGGGCCAACGTCCTGACTTTC. It yields the protein CASSLLVGGRGLSGANVLTF. The J gene is TRBJ2-6, the V gene TRBV28, with 8 bases lining up with TRBD1. This CDR3 is built from 20 residues. Per germline, CDR1 MDHEN and CDR2 SYDVKM. V dropped 1 base and J dropped 0; count of bases not matched to a gene: 11.

This rearrangement joins TRBV15 to TRBJ2-7, with 8 bases that match TRBD1. Per germline, CDR1 LNHNV and CDR2 YYDKDF (reference sequence). After removal of 1 base from V and 3 bases from J, the junction contained 5 bases not matched to a gene. The CDR3 extends over 15 amino acids. In DNA form, the CDR3 reads TGTGCCACCAGCAGAGGGACAGGGAGGAACTACGAGCAGTACTTC. Protein product: CATSRGTGRNYEQYF.

The chain links TRBV30 to TRBJ2-7; either TRBD1 or TRBD2 may fit D (5 bases each). Germline V gene data show CDR1 as GTSNPN and CDR2 as SVGIG (reference sequence). The CDR3 extends over 12 amino acids. V gave up 4 bases and J gave up 5 bases, with 12 bases separating them. CDR3: CAWMRGVNEQYF. The CDR3 DNA is TGTGCCTGGATGAGGGGTGTCAACGAGCAGTACTTC. The entire variable domain, with the rest obtained from reference TRBV30 and TRBJ2-7, is as follows: SQTIHQWPATLVQPVGSPLSLECTVEGTSNPNLYWYRQAAGRGLQLLFYSVGIGQISSEVPQNLSASRPQDRQFILSSKKLLLSDSGFYLCAWMRGVNEQYFGPGTRLTVT.

The V and J genes are TRBV28 and TRBJ2-3, with 8 bases that match TRBD1. CDR1 and CDR2 (germline): MDHEN, SYDVKM. CDR3 length equals 12 residues. With V trimmed by 5 bases and J by 14 bases, 9 bases remained unmatched. The CDR3 loop reads CASSAWTGSGYF. CDR3 in DNA: TGTGCCAGCAGTGCCTGGACAGGGTCGGGGTATTTT.

The V and J genes are TRBV10-3 and TRBJ2-3, with TRBD2 matching over 12 bases. The CDR3 runs 17 residues. V lost 2 bases, J lost 4 bases, and 7 bases stayed unmatched. The germline V gene encodes CDR1 ENHRY and CDR2 SYGVKD. In DNA, the CDR3 is TGTGCCATCAGTGAGGCACCGACTAGCGGGAGCGCAGATACGCAGTATTTT. Amino acids: CAISEAPTSGSADTQYF.

DNA for the CDR3: TGTGCCAGCACGACAGCGAACACCGGGGAGCTGTTTTTT. Amino acid sequence: CASTTANTGELFF. J is TRBJ2-2 and V is TRBV28; D may be TRBD1 (5 bases). The CDR3 loop spans 13 amino acids. In germline, CDR1 is MDHEN, CDR2 SYDVKM. V was trimmed by 7 bases and J by 0 bases, leaving 6 bases between them.